The following is a T cell receptor (beta chain) sequence with its context. Its antigen is as yet unknown. This sample is part of a study of graft-versus-host responses after intestinal transplantation. Study background: Among the recipients, transplants were multivisceral, liver-intestinal, or isolated intestinal. Induction with anti-thymocyte globulin, then tacrolimus and steroids for about 3 years, was given to all recipients.

Assay: immunoSEQ multiplex PCR; the TCRdb copy retains only in-frame clones and omits some. The sample records about 100,000 clones, 87% being singletons. In germline, CDR1 is SSHAT, CDR2 FNYEAQ (reference sequence). Trimming removed 5 bases at V and 2 bases at J, with 15 bases between. The CDR3 covers 15 residues. Points from the study as a whole: Analysis identified GvH clones in recipient marrow, with some appearing first in ileum or blood.

The sequences come from unstimulated CD4+ T cells sorted from spleen or lymph node cells, collected before transplant. The sequence derives from a human donor who was the organ donor for an intestinal transplant. The rearrangement joins TRBV7-7 to TRBJ2-5; D might be TRBD1 or TRBD2, each matching 6 bases. In DNA, the CDR3 is TGTGCCAGCAGCAAGGAAAGGGGGAGGCAAGAGACCCAGTACTTC. It is translated as CASSKERGRQETQYF.